This T cell receptor beta chain was captured in a study of T-cell reconstitution after alpha-beta-depleted transplantation in children. This clonotype was counted at least ten times. The CDR3 has 13 amino acids. V was cut by 7 bases and J by 1 base, with 13 bases left in between. The germline CDR1 and CDR2 sequences are SQVTM and ANQGSEA. A library of TCRbeta sequences, prepared with unique molecular identifiers, was generated. TCRdb redid the calling of the PCR reads with MiXCR, one entry per CDR3 protein. The table has around 600,000 distinct CDR3 sequences, over 15% seen once. The sequence was collected from a human donor who donated a stem cell graft to a child with acute myeloid leukemia. V is TRBV29-1 and J is TRBJ1-1, with D possibly being TRBD1 (5 bases). Specimen: PBMCs from the stem cell graft donor, collected from the stem cell graft. DNA for the CDR3: TGCAGCGGCCTAAGGGGCGCGAACACTGAAGCTTTCTTT. Protein: CSGLRGANTEAFF. The full variable domain, completed using reference TRBV29-1 and TRBJ1-1, is SAVISQKPSRDICQRGTSLTIQCQVDSQVTMMFWYRQQPGQSLTLIATANQGSEATYESGFVIDKFPISRPNLTFSTLTVSNMSPEDSSIYLCSGLRGANTEAFFGQGTRLTVV.